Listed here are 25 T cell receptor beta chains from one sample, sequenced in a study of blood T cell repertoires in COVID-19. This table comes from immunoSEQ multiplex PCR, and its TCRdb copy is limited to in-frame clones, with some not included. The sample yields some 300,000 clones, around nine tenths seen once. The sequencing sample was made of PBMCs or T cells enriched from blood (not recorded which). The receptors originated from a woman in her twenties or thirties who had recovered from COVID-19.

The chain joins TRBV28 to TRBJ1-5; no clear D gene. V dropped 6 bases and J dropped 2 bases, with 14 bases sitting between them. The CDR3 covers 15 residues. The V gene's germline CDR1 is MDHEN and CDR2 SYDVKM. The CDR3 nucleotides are TGTGCCAGCAGCCGATTTCGGGTTGGCAATCAGCCCCAGCATTTT. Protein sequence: CASSRFRVGNQPQHF.

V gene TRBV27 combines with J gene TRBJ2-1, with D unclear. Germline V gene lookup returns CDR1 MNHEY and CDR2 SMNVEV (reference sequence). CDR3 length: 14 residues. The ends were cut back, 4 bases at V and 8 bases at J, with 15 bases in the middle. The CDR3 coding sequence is TGTGCCAGCAGTTACCACACCCCGCTTCATGAGCAGTTCTTC. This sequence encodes CASSYHTPLHEQFF.

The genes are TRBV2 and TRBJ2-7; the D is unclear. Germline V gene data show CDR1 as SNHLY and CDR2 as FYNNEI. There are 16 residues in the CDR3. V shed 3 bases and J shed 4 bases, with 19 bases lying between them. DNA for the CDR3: TGTGCCAGCAGTGAGGAATCAGGTGGCAATCAGTACGAGCAGTACTTC. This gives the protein CASSEESGGNQYEQYF. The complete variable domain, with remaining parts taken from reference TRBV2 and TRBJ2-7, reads EPEVTQTPSHQVTQMGQEVILRCVPISNHLYFYWYRQILGQKVEFLVSFYNNEISEKSEIFDDQFSVERPDGSNFTLKIRSTKLEDSAMYFCASSEESGGNQYEQYFGPGTRLTVT.

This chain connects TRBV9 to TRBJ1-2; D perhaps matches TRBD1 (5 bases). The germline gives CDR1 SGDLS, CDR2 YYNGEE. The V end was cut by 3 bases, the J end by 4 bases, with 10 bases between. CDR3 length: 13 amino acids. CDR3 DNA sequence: TGTGCCAGCAGCGCGCAGGGTTTCTATGGCTACACCTTC. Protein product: CASSAQGFYGYTF.

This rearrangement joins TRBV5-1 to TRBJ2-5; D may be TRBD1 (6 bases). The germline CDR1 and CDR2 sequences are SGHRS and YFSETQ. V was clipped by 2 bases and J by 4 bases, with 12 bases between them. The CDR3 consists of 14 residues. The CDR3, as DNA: TGCGCCAGCAGCTTAGGGACAAATCGAGAGACCCAGTACTTC. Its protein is CASSLGTNRETQYF.

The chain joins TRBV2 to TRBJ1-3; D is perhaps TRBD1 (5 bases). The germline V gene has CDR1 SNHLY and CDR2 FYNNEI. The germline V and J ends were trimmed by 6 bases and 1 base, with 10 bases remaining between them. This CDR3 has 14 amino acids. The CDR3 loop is CASRPGSSGNTIYF. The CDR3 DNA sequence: TGTGCCAGCAGGCCAGGGTCTTCTGGAAACACCATATATTTT.

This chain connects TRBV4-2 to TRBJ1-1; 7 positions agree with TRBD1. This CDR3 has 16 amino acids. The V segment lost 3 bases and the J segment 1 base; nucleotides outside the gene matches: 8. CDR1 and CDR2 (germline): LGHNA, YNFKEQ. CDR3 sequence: CASSHGQDKGNTEAFF. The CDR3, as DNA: TGTGCCAGCAGCCACGGACAGGATAAGGGGAACACTGAAGCTTTCTTT.

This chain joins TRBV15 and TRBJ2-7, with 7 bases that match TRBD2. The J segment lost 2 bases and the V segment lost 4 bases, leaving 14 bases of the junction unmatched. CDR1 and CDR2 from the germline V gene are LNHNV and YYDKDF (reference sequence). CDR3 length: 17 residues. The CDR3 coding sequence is TGTGCCACCAGCACGGCCGAGGATAGCGGGCCTACCTACGAGCAGTACTTC. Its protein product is CATSTAEDSGPTYEQYF. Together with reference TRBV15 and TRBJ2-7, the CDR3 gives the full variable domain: DAMVIQNPRYQVTQFGKPVTLSCSQTLNHNVMYWYQQKSSQAPKLLFHYYDKDFNNEADTPDNFQSRRPNTSFCFLDIRSPGLGDTAMYLCATSTAEDSGPTYEQYFGPGTRLTVT.

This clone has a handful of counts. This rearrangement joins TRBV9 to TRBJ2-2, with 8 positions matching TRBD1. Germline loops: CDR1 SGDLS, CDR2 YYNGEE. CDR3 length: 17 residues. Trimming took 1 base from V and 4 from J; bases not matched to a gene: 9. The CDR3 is CASSVSGTGIFTGELFF. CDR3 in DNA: TGTGCCAGCAGCGTATCCGGGACAGGAATCTTCACCGGGGAGCTGTTTTTT.

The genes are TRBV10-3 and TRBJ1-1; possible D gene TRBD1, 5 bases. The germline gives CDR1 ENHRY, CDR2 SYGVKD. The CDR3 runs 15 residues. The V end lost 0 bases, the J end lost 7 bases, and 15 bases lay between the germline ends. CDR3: CAISESWTSRVEAFF. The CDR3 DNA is TGTGCCATCAGTGAGTCGTGGACAAGTAGAGTTGAAGCTTTCTTT.

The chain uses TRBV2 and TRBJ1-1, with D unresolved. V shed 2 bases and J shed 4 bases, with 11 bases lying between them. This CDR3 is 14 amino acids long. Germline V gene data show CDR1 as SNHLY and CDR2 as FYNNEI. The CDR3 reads CASSEYTGITEAFF. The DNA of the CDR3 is TGTGCCAGCAGTGAATACACGGGTATCACTGAAGCTTTCTTT.

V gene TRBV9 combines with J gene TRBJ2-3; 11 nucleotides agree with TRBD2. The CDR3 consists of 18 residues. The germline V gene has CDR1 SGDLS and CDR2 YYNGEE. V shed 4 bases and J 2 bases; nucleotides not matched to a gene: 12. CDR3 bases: TGTGCCAGCAGCCCCCGACTAGCGGGATATGGGGTCACAGATACGCAGTATTTT. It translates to CASSPRLAGYGVTDTQYF.

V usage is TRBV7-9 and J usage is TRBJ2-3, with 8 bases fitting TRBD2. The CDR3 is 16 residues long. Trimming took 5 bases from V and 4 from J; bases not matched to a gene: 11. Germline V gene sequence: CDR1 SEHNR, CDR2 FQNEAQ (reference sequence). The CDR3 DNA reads TGTGCCAGCAGCCCGAGGGGCGGGAGGTATGCAGATACGCAGTATTTT. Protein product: CASSPRGGRYADTQYF.

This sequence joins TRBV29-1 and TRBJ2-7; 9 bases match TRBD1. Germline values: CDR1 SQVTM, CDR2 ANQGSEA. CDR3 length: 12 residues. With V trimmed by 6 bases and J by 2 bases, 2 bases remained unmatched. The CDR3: CSVRTGAYEQYF. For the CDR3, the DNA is TGCAGCGTCCGGACAGGGGCCTACGAGCAGTACTTC.

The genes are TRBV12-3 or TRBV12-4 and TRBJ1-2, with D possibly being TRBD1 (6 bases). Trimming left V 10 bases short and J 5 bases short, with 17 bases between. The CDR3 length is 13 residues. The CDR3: CATDGGRRYGYTF. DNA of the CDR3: TGTGCCACCGACGGGGGGCGACGGTATGGCTACACCTTC.

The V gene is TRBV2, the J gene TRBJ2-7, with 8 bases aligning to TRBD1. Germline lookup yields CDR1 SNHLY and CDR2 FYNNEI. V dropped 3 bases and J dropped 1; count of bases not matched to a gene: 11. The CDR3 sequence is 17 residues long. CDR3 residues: CASSEPHGTGLSYEQYF. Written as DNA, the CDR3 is TGTGCCAGCAGTGAGCCGCATGGGACAGGACTTTCCTACGAGCAGTACTTC. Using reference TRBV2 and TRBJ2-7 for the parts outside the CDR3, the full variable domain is EPEVTQTPSHQVTQMGQEVILRCVPISNHLYFYWYRQILGQKVEFLVSFYNNEISEKSEIFDDQFSVERPDGSNFTLKIRSTKLEDSAMYFCASSEPHGTGLSYEQYFGPGTRLTVT.

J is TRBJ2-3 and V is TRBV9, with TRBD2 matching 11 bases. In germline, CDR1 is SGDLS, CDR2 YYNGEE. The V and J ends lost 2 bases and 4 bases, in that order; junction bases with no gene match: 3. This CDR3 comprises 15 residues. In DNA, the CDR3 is TGTGCCAGCAGCGTCACTAGCGGGAGAGCAGATACGCAGTATTTT. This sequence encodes CASSVTSGRADTQYF.

DNA for the CDR3: TGTGCCAGCAGCTTAGGAAGCGGGAGTTTGAGAAATGAGCAGTTCTTC. It yields the protein CASSLGSGSLRNEQFF. This rearrangement joins TRBV7-9 to TRBJ2-1, with 8 bases matching TRBD2. V shed 1 base and J 7 bases; nucleotides not matched to a gene: 9. CDR1 and CDR2 (germline): SEHNR, FQNEAQ (reference sequence). This CDR3 contains 16 residues.

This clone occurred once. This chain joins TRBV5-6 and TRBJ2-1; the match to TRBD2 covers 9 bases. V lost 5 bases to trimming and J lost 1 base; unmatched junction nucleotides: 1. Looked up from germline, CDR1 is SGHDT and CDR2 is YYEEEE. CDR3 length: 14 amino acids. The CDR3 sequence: CASSSGRSYNEQFF. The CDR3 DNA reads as TGTGCCAGCAGTAGCGGGAGATCCTACAATGAGCAGTTCTTC.

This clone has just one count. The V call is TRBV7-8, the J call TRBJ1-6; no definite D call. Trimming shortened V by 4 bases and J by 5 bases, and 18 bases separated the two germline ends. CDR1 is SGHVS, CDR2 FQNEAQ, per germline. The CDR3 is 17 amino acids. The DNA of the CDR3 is TGTGCCAGCAGCTCAAATTCAGCGAGCGCTGATAATTCACCCCTCCACTTT. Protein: CASSSNSASADNSPLHF.

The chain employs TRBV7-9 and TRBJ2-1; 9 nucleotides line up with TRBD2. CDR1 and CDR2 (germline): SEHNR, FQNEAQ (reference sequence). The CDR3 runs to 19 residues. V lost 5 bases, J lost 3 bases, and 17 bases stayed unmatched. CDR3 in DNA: TGTGCCAGCAGCCATAAGACTAGCGGAGCCAGTTTTAGCTACAATGAGCAGTTCTTC. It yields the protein CASSHKTSGASFSYNEQFF.

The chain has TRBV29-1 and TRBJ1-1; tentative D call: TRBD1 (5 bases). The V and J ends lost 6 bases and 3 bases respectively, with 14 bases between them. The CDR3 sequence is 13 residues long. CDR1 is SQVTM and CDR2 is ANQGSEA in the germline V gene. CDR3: CSVSDPGDTEAFF. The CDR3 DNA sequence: TGCAGCGTCTCGGATCCGGGGGACACTGAAGCTTTCTTT.

CDR3 loop: CASSLTRNQETQYF. For the CDR3, the DNA is TGTGCCAGCAGCCTTACTAGAAATCAAGAGACCCAGTACTTC. The chain couples TRBV3-1 (or the pseudogene TRBV3-2) to TRBJ2-5; possibly TRBD2 for D (5 bases). CDR3 length: 14 amino acids. Between the trimmed V and J ends, which lost 4 bases and 2 bases, there was a span of 11 bases. Germline CDR1 LGHDT, CDR2 YNNKEL (reference sequence).

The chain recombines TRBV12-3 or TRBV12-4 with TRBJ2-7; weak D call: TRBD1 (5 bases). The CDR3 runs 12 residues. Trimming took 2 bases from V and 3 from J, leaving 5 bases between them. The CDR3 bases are TGTGCCAGCAGTTTACAGGGCTACGAGCAGTACTTC. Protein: CASSLQGYEQYF.

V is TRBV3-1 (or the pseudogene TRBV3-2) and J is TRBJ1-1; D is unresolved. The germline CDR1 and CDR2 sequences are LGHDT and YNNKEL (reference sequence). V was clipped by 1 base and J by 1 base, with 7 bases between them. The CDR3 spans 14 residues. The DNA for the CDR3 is TGTGCCAGCAGCCAAGGAGAAGCGAACACTGAAGCTTTCTTT. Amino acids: CASSQGEANTEAFF.